The clone carrying this T cell receptor (beta chain) was seen at least ten times. The antigen remains unidentified. This record belongs to a study of T cells in Graves' hyperthyroidism and ophthalmopathy. Whole-study context: Upon initial diagnosis and before any treatment, peripheral blood was collected.

The V gene end was trimmed by 6 bases and the J gene end by 6 bases; junction bases not matched to a gene: 5. Germline assignment: CDR1 SNHLY and CDR2 FYNNEI. The CDR3 contains 12 residues. Study-wide findings and caveats: Progression to ophthalmopathy was predicted a median of approximately 6.4 months early.

Amplified TCR beta CDR3 regions derived from RNA transcripts. Initially, a first-round RT-PCR of the TCR CDR3 employed the HTBI primer set. In TCRdb, the multiplex PCR reads were re-called with MiXCR into one record per CDR3 protein. The table records some 350,000 distinct CDR3 sequences, 25% of them present only once. Across 18 months, stable Graves' hyperthyroidism was marked by no progression to ophthalmopathy. It was 8 to 10 ml of fresh peripheral blood that supplied the PBMCs. The chain carries TRBV2 and TRBJ2-7, with 7 nucleotides matching TRBD2. The specimen was blood. This clonotype originated in a man aged 50 to 59 with Graves' hyperthyroidism. The CDR3 nucleotides are TGTGCCAGCAGACCTGGGGGGGGCGAGCAGTACTTC. Its protein is CASRPGGGEQYF.